Listed below are T cell receptor beta chains from one sample, sequenced in a study of vaccination and CD4 T cells after COVID-19. These receptors lack a known antigen. One entry per CDR3 protein, called by TCRdb with MiXCR from the PCR reads. The table has around 20,000 distinct CDR3 sequences, 30% to 40% seen once. The sequenced sample consisted of cultured CD4+ T cells from blood. The receptors shown here come from a human donor with COVID-19. The CDR3 runs from the conserved cysteine through the conserved F or W. The D gene is left open where the match is weak. Rows may omit the clone size; those that give it use once, few, many or a size class.

clone size	V gene	J gene	D gene	CDR3 protein	CDR3 DNA
NA	TRBV28	TRBJ1-4	TRBD1	CASRRQGTNEKLFF	TGTGCCAGCAGACGACAGGGTACTAATGAAAAACTGTTTTTT
NA	TRBV6-4	TRBJ2-1	NA	CASKEGGGTEQFF	TGTGCCAGCAAAGAGGGGGGGGGCACTGAGCAGTTCTTC
few	TRBV19	TRBJ1-2	NA	CASSMRAESYGYTF	TGTGCCAGTAGTATGAGGGCAGAGAGCTATGGCTACACCTTC
few	TRBV28	TRBJ2-3	TRBD2	CAGSGTSAFEDTQYF	TGTGCCGGCTCCGGGACTAGCGCGTTCGAAGATACGCAGTATTTT
NA	TRBV7-2	TRBJ1-4	TRBD1	CASSSDRGLEKLFF	TGTGCCAGCAGCTCCGACAGGGGTTTGGAAAAACTGTTTTTT
NA	TRBV19	TRBJ2-7	NA	CASSANYEQYF	TGTGCCAGTAGCGCCAACTACGAGCAGTACTTC
NA	TRBV12-3/TRBV12-4	TRBJ2-7	NA	CASSLLGGGEQYF	TGTGCCAGCAGTTTACTGGGGGGCGGCGAGCAGTACTTC
NA	TRBV7-2	TRBJ1-4	TRBD1	CASSLFTGALVKEEKLFF	TGTGCCAGCAGCTTATTTACAGGGGCCTTGGTAAAGGAAGAAAAACTGTTTTTT
few	TRBV12-3/TRBV12-4	TRBJ2-7	NA	CASSRLTDYEQYF	TGTGCCAGCAGCCGGCTGACAGACTACGAGCAGTACTTC
few	TRBV11-3	TRBJ1-2	NA	CASSNRDYGYTF	TGTGCCAGCAGCAACAGAGACTATGGCTACACCTTC
NA	TRBV19	TRBJ1-5	TRBD1	CASRGKLQGGALSNQPQHF	TGTGCCAGTAGAGGAAAATTACAGGGGGGGGCCCTCAGCAATCAGCCCCAGCATTTT
NA	TRBV5-1	TRBJ1-6	NA	CASSLAGEGRSPLHF	TGCGCCAGCAGCTTGGCCGGGGAGGGGAGATCACCCCTCCACTTT
NA	TRBV6-1	TRBJ1-6	TRBD1	CVSSTRTGGKGLRNSPLHF	TGTGTCAGCAGTACGAGGACAGGGGGCAAAGGTCTGAGGAATTCACCCCTCCACTTT
NA	TRBV20-1	TRBJ2-1	NA	CSANPSGQQRGEQFF	TGCAGTGCAAATCCTAGCGGACAGCAGAGGGGTGAGCAGTTCTTC
NA	TRBV7-2	TRBJ2-5	NA	CASSLESPGQGFPGTQYF	TGTGCCAGCAGCTTAGAATCTCCGGGACAAGGGTTTCCAGGGACCCAGTACTTC
few	TRBV5-1	TRBJ1-1	NA	CASSPSVGGNTEAFF	TGCGCCAGCAGCCCCTCGGTCGGGGGGAACACTGAAGCTTTCTTT
few	TRBV7-2	TRBJ1-3	TRBD1	CASSQRDRLSGNTIYF	TGTGCCAGCAGCCAGAGGGACAGGCTCTCTGGAAACACCATATATTTT
few	TRBV6-1	TRBJ1-5	TRBD1	CASSDRGNQPQHF	TGTGCCAGCAGTGACAGGGGGAACCAGCCCCAGCATTTT
NA	TRBV6-1	TRBJ1-5	TRBD1	CASSGKGQGALQPQHF	TGTGCCAGCAGTGGAAAAGGACAGGGGGCTTTACAGCCCCAGCATTTT
NA	TRBV20-1	TRBJ1-3	NA	CSARDPGPGNTIYF	TGCAGTGCTAGAGACCCAGGACCAGGAAACACCATATATTTT
NA	TRBV11-3	TRBJ1-1	NA	CASSPPTGNTEAFF	TGTGCCAGCAGCCCTCCGACAGGGAACACTGAAGCTTTCTTT
NA	TRBV6-1	TRBJ1-6	NA	CASSEQGKNSPLHF	TGTGCCAGCAGCGAGCAGGGGAAAAATTCACCCCTCCACTTT
NA	TRBV7-2	TRBJ1-6	NA	CASSGDGNNSPLHF	TGTGCCAGCAGCGGAGATGGTAACAATTCACCCCTCCACTTT
NA	TRBV5-4	TRBJ2-5	NA	CASNRGSGDGETQYF	TGTGCCAGCAACCGGGGGTCAGGGGACGGAGAGACCCAGTACTTC
NA	TRBV12-3/TRBV12-4	TRBJ1-3	NA	CASRRPETGLYSGNTIYF	TGTGCCAGCAGGCGGCCCGAGACAGGATTATACTCTGGAAACACCATATATTTT
few	TRBV27	TRBJ1-2	NA	CASSLSTSLRRDGYTF	TGTGCCAGCAGTTTATCGACGTCCCTAAGGAGGGATGGCTACACCTTC
few	TRBV28	TRBJ1-6	NA	CATLGRTGNSPLHF	TGTGCCACCTTAGGCAGGACCGGAAATTCACCCCTCCACTTT